This T cell receptor beta chain comes out of a study of T cells after yellow fever vaccination. Deletions cut 2 bases from V and 1 base from J, with 15 bases between. Germline CDR1 is LGHDT and CDR2 is YNNKEL (reference sequence). This CDR3 has 16 amino acids. This clonotype turned up a few times. TCRdb fed the 5' RACE reads into MiXCR, producing one record per CDR3 protein. The sample holds about 22,000 distinct CDR3 sequences, around 5% seen once. The sample here was PBMCs, either bulk or a sorted T-cell subset (CD4+, CD8+, memory, or dextramer-sorted; not recorded which), taken around 45 days after the first yellow fever vaccination. The source is a man aged 18 to 30 who received the YFV17D yellow fever vaccine. The J gene is TRBJ2-7, the V gene TRBV3-1, with a tentative D call TRBD1 (6 bases). The CDR3 protein is CASSQYNLRGSYEQYF. The CDR3 DNA follows: TGTGCCAGCAGCCAATACAATCTCAGGGGATCCTACGAGCAGTACTTC.